The rows below give T cell receptor beta chains drawn from one sample of a study of blood T cell repertoires in COVID-19. Some clones are missing from TCRdb's copy, which holds only in-frame ones; the method was immunoSEQ multiplex PCR. This sample has some 200,000 clones, with approximately 91% found just once. The sample was peripheral blood. These receptors were obtained from a woman aged 35 to 49 with acute or convalescent COVID-19. The CDR3 runs from the conserved cysteine through the conserved F or W. The order of the fields is D gene, J gene, CDR3 length, V gene, clone size, CDR3 protein, CDR3 DNA. D genes are given only for firm matches. The size of a clone is reported for some rows only, either as once, few or many, or as a class for expanded clones.

>TRBD1|TRBJ1-2|14|TRBV9|few
CASSQPGQGTSYTF
TGTGCCAGCAGCCAGCCCGGACAGGGTACTAGCTACACCTTC
>-|TRBJ1-1|14|TRBV4-2|-
CASSHGGANTEAFF
TGTGCCAGCAGCCATGGGGGCGCAAACACTGAAGCTTTCTTT
>TRBD1|TRBJ1-6|19|TRBV3-1/TRBV3-2|-
CASSHSRGQVRPYNSPLHF
TGTGCCAGCAGCCATTCACGGGGACAGGTGAGGCCCTATAATTCACCCCTCCACTTT
>-|TRBJ1-2|14|TRBV4-1|few
CASSQDGGSYGYTF
TGCGCCAGCAGCCAAGATGGAGGTTCCTATGGCTACACCTTC
>TRBD2|TRBJ2-3|15|TRBV18|once
CASSPAGGPQGTQYF
TGTGCCAGCTCACCCGCGGGGGGCCCGCAGGGTACGCAGTATTTT
>-|TRBJ1-2|13|TRBV7-3|-
CASSLRQDSGYTF
TGTGCCAGCAGCCTCCGACAGGATAGTGGCTACACCTTC
>TRBD1|TRBJ1-3|15|TRBV28|few
CASSTYRGVGNTIYF
TGTGCCAGCAGTACTTACAGGGGGGTTGGAAACACCATATATTTT
>-|TRBJ1-1|15|TRBV7-2|-
CASSLAPTVTHPAFF
TGTGCCAGCAGCTTAGCGCCGACAGTGACCCACCCTGCTTTCTTT
>TRBD1|TRBJ1-2|17|TRBV9|-
CASSVEVLGWDRGGYTF
TGTGCCAGCAGCGTAGAGGTGTTGGGATGGGACAGGGGTGGCTACACCTTC
>TRBD1|TRBJ2-3|14|TRBV7-8|-
CASSLTGVTDTQYF
TGTGCCAGCAGCTTAACAGGGGTCACAGATACGCAGTATTTT
>-|TRBJ2-5|15|TRBV3-1/TRBV3-2|-
CASSPNPQAKETQYF
TGTGCCAGCAGCCCGAACCCGCAGGCCAAAGAGACCCAGTACTTC
>-|TRBJ2-3|13|TRBV6-6|-
CAAERAFTDTQYF
TGTGCCGCAGAGAGGGCCTTCACAGATACGCAGTATTTT
>TRBD1|TRBJ1-5|15|TRBV24-1|-
CATSGGQGSNQPQHF
TGTGCCACCAGTGGGGGACAGGGGAGCAATCAGCCCCAGCATTTT
>TRBD1|TRBJ2-3|18|TRBV27|-
CASSRRPGQGPSTDTQYF
TGTGCCAGCAGCCGGAGACCGGGACAGGGGCCTAGCACAGATACGCAGTATTTT
>TRBD2|TRBJ2-1|15|TRBV6-5|-
CASSYSRGYYNEQFF
TGTGCCAGCAGTTACTCGCGGGGGTACTACAATGAGCAGTTCTTC
>TRBD1|TRBJ1-5|15|TRBV2|-
CASNLKGAGNQPQHF
TGTGCCAGCAATCTAAAGGGGGCGGGCAATCAGCCCCAGCATTTT
>-|TRBJ1-2|13|TRBV15|-
CATSREQGNGYTF
TGTGCCACCAGCAGAGAACAGGGAAACGGCTACACCTTC
>-|TRBJ1-1|13|TRBV12-3/TRBV12-4|once
CASRAQGNTEAFF
TGTGCCAGCAGAGCTCAGGGGAACACTGAAGCTTTCTTT
>-|TRBJ2-1|14|TRBV2|-
CASAGLRVRYEQFF
TGTGCCAGCGCGGGACTGCGAGTGAGGTATGAGCAGTTCTTC
>TRBD1|TRBJ1-1|14|TRBV13|-
CASSNRGTNTEAFF
TGTGCCAGCAGCAACAGGGGGACGAACACTGAAGCTTTCTTT
>-|TRBJ2-5|12|TRBV19|once
CASSHTSGTQYF
TGTGCCAGTAGCCATACAAGTGGGACCCAGTACTTC
>-|TRBJ2-3|18|TRBV24-1|-
CATSGAGPGEVGTDTQYF
TGTGCCACCAGTGGGGCGGGCCCCGGGGAGGTGGGGACAGATACGCAGTATTTT
>-|TRBJ1-2|13|TRBV7-3|-
CASSLSQGWGYTF
TGTGCCAGCAGCTTATCCCAGGGGTGGGGCTACACCTTC
>TRBD2|TRBJ2-1|17|TRBV27|-
CASSIGLAESSYNEQFF
TGTGCCAGCAGTATAGGACTAGCGGAGAGCTCCTACAATGAGCAGTTCTTC
>TRBD2|TRBJ2-2|15|TRBV5-4|once
CASTAGGANTGELFF
TGTGCCAGCACCGCGGGGGGGGCGAACACCGGGGAGCTGTTTTTT
>-|TRBJ1-1|12|TRBV24-1|-
CATSDPDTEAFF
TGTGCCACCAGTGACCCGGACACTGAAGCTTTCTTT
>TRBD1|TRBJ2-2|16|TRBV5-8|-
CASSYREQGWAGELFF
TGTGCCAGCAGCTACCGTGAACAGGGGTGGGCCGGGGAGCTGTTTTTT
>-|TRBJ1-2|15|TRBV11-2|-
CASSLAPRYNYGYTF
TGTGCCAGCAGCTTAGCGCCCAGATACAACTATGGCTACACCTTC
>-|TRBJ2-3|17|TRBV14|-
CASSFLSFNPSTDTQYF
TGTGCCAGCAGCTTCCTAAGTTTCAATCCTAGCACAGATACGCAGTATTTT
>-|TRBJ1-1|16|TRBV6-4|-
CASRPTDTIMNTEAFF
TGTGCCAGCAGGCCGACAGACACTATAATGAACACTGAAGCTTTCTTT
>-|TRBJ1-1|16|TRBV5-1|-
CASSPYRGWGYAEAFF
TGCGCCAGCAGCCCGTACCGGGGGTGGGGGTACGCTGAAGCTTTCTTT
>TRBD2|TRBJ2-3|18|TRBV6-2/TRBV6-3|-
CASSYFSGGTTSTDTQYF
TGTGCCAGCAGTTACTTTAGCGGGGGGACCACCTCGACAGATACGCAGTATTTT
>-|TRBJ1-1|15|TRBV7-8|-
CASSLGTGGGTEAFF
TGTGCCAGCAGCTTAGGGACGGGGGGCGGCACTGAAGCTTTCTTT
>-|TRBJ2-5|16|TRBV9|-
CASSASWTRGEETQYF
TGTGCCAGCAGCGCGTCGTGGACCAGGGGGGAGGAGACCCAGTACTTC
>-|TRBJ2-6|16|TRBV2|-
CASIGAGPAGANVLTF
TGTGCCAGCATAGGGGCAGGGCCGGCTGGGGCCAACGTCCTGACTTTC
>TRBD1|TRBJ1-2|12|TRBV12-3/TRBV12-4|-
CASSQQGSGYTF
TGTGCCAGCAGTCAACAGGGGTCCGGCTACACCTTC
>-|TRBJ1-6|15|TRBV19|-
CASSPSRGWGSPLHF
TGTGCCAGTAGTCCATCGAGGGGGTGGGGTTCACCCCTCCACTTT
>TRBD1|TRBJ1-4|15|TRBV6-1|-
CASSETTGGNEKLFF
TGTGCCAGCAGTGAGACGACAGGGGGTAATGAAAAACTGTTTTTT
>-|TRBJ2-2|16|TRBV10-3|-
CAISLLDSMESGELFF
TGTGCCATCAGTCTTTTAGACTCTATGGAATCCGGGGAGCTGTTTTTT
>-|TRBJ1-1|15|TRBV5-6|-
CASTPTRQKNTEAFF
TGTGCCAGCACCCCGACGAGACAGAAGAACACTGAAGCTTTCTTT
>-|TRBJ1-6|18|TRBV7-9|-
CASSLVPLSSSYNSPLHF
TGTGCCAGCAGCTTAGTTCCACTTAGCAGCTCCTATAATTCACCCCTCCACTTT
>TRBD1|TRBJ1-5|14|TRBV6-6|-
CASSYRGRVQPQHF
TGTGCCAGCAGTTACAGGGGGCGAGTTCAGCCCCAGCATTTT
>-|TRBJ1-1|12|TRBV6-6|-
CASSPSKAEAFF
TGTGCCAGCAGTCCTTCTAAAGCTGAAGCTTTCTTT
>-|TRBJ1-1|14|TRBV18|-
CASSPDEGVRTVFF
TGTGCCAGCTCACCCGATGAGGGGGTTCGGACCGTCTTCTTT
>-|TRBJ1-6|12|TRBV9|-
CASSSGNSPLHF
TGTGCCAGCAGCTCAGGGAATTCACCCCTCCACTTT
>TRBD2|TRBJ2-3|16|TRBV5-1|-
CASSPWTSGGADTQYF
TGCGCCAGCAGCCCGTGGACTAGCGGGGGGGCAGATACGCAGTATTTT
>-|TRBJ1-2|13|TRBV6-5|-
CASISGSYYGYTF
TGTGCCAGCATCTCAGGGTCGTACTATGGCTACACCTTC
>TRBD2|TRBJ2-3|19|TRBV5-1|-
CASSLSGLAGGLSTDTQYF
TGCGCCAGCAGCTTGTCTGGGCTAGCGGGGGGTTTAAGCACAGATACGCAGTATTTT
>-|TRBJ2-5|13|TRBV10-1|once
CASSDASEETQYF
TGCGCCAGCAGTGATGCTAGCGAGGAGACCCAGTACTTC
>-|TRBJ1-1|12|TRBV29-1|-
CSVGGAGTEAFF
TGCAGCGTTGGCGGGGCGGGCACTGAAGCTTTCTTT
>-|TRBJ1-2|12|TRBV2|-
CASSVDIRGYTF
TGTGCCAGCAGTGTGGACATACGAGGCTACACCTTC
>TRBD2|TRBJ2-3|16|TRBV11-2|-
CASTWTSGVGADTQYF
TGTGCCAGCACCTGGACTAGCGGGGTTGGGGCAGATACGCAGTATTTT
>-|TRBJ1-1|13|TRBV19|-
CASSQLVNTEAFF
TGTGCCAGTAGCCAACTGGTGAACACTGAAGCTTTCTTT
>TRBD1|TRBJ1-2|15|TRBV5-1|-
CASSSTGGASDGYTF
TGCGCCAGCAGCTCGACAGGGGGCGCGTCTGATGGCTACACCTTC
>-|TRBJ1-4|15|TRBV6-1|-
CASSDRGTTNEKLFF
TGTGCCAGCAGTGACAGGGGTACAACTAATGAAAAACTGTTTTTT